These 32 T cell receptor beta chains were all obtained from the same sample, sequenced in a study of blood T cells in healthy people across ages. Primed by a sample-barcoded 5' primer and a J-beta primer mix, a second PCR proceeded for about 7 to 11 cycles. TCRdb recomputed calls from the 5' RACE reads with MiXCR, one row per CDR3 protein. This table has roughly 860,000 distinct CDR3 sequences, approximately 67% appearing once. Material: blood. Source of these receptors: a man aged 25 to 40 in good health.

With respect to this clonotype: This clone may be a read error of a much larger clone one base away. V and J are TRBV7-6 and TRBJ2-6; D is uncertain. The CDR3 is 14 residues long. CDR1 is SGHVS, CDR2 FNYEAQ, per germline. The CDR3, as DNA: TGTACCAGCAAGCGTAACTCTGGGGCCAACGTCCTGACTTTC. This translates into CTSKRNSGANVLTF.

This clonotype has only a few counts. This chain links TRBV4-3 with TRBJ2-1, with 9 bases fitting TRBD2. After removal of 0 bases from V and 5 bases from J, the junction contained 5 bases not matched to a gene. Germline V gene lookup returns CDR1 LGHNA and CDR2 YSLEER. CDR3 length: 16 residues. CDR3 in amino acids: CASSQDLAGTNNEQFF. The CDR3 nucleotides read TGCGCCAGCAGCCAAGATCTAGCGGGGACGAACAATGAGCAGTTCTTC.

V gene TRBV5-1 combines with J gene TRBJ2-5; TRBD1 is a possible D gene (5 bases). The J call is in doubt because the DNA end fits TRBJ2-7 better. The CDR3 sequence is 15 residues long. Germline V gives CDR1 SGHRS, CDR2 YFSETQ. This CDR3 reads CASSSAPGNNYEQYF. The CDR3 coding sequence is TGCGCCAGCAGCTCGGCCCCAGGGAATAACTACGAGCAGTACTTC.

The V call is TRBV29-1, the J call TRBJ2-3; TRBD2 matches 7 bases. Germline V gene lookup returns CDR1 SQVTM and CDR2 ANQGSEA. The CDR3 sequence is 17 residues long. V lost 4 bases to trimming and J lost 0 bases; unmatched junction nucleotides: 13. As DNA, the CDR3 is TGCAGCGTTGTTAATCCCTACGGCGGGGGAAGCACAGATACGCAGTATTTT. This codes for CSVVNPYGGGSTDTQYF.

This clonotype was detected a few times. This sequence joins TRBV28 and TRBJ2-3, with 12 positions matching TRBD2. CDR1 MDHEN and CDR2 SYDVKM come from the germline V gene. The trim removed 1 base at V and 2 bases at J, leaving 4 bases unmatched. The CDR3 spans 17 residues. The DNA for the CDR3 is TGTGCCAGCAGTTTATTGGCTAGCGGGGGGGACACAGATACGCAGTATTTT. It codes for CASSLLASGGDTDTQYF. The full variable domain, rest sourced from reference TRBV28 and TRBJ2-3, is DVKVTQSSRYLVKRTGEKVFLECVQDMDHENMFWYRQDPGLGLRLIYFSYDVKMKEKGDIPEGYSVSREKKERFSLILESASTNQTSMYLCASSLLASGGDTDTQYFGPGTRLTVL.

The chain combines TRBV30 with TRBJ2-1; D remains ambiguous. Germline V gives CDR1 GTSNPN, CDR2 SVGIG (reference sequence). This CDR3 is built from 14 residues. V was cut by 1 base and J by 9 bases, with 16 bases left in between. In DNA form, the CDR3 reads TGTGCCTGGAGTGCCCCTCTATCTGTAGGTGAGCAGTTCTTC. It encodes CAWSAPLSVGEQFF.

In its sample, this clonotype was seen once. The chain has TRBV27 and TRBJ2-1; 8 nucleotides match TRBD2. The CDR3 consists of 16 residues. V shed 8 bases, J shed 7 bases, and the junction held 16 bases outside the gene matches. CDR1 MNHEY and CDR2 SMNVEV come from the germline V gene (reference sequence). This CDR3 is CASGYLLAEGPNEQFF. The CDR3, as DNA: TGTGCCAGCGGGTACCTACTAGCGGAGGGGCCGAATGAGCAGTTCTTC.

The chain employs TRBV4-1 and TRBJ1-4; TRBD1 might be the D (5 bases). CDR1 MGHRA and CDR2 YSYEKL come from the germline V gene. The CDR3 is made up of 16 amino acids. V lost 3 bases to trimming and J lost 2 bases, with 13 bases between them. The DNA of the CDR3 is TGCGCCAGCAGCCATGCTACTCGGGGGACTAATGAAAAACTGTTTTTT. Translated: CASSHATRGTNEKLFF.

V gene TRBV28 combines with J gene TRBJ2-2; D possibly corresponds to TRBD2 (7 bases). The germline CDR1 and CDR2 sequences are MDHEN and SYDVKM. Trimming pared 3 bases from V and 5 bases from J, leaving 13 bases between. This CDR3 is 15 amino acids long. The CDR3 sequence is CASSLGGGWTGELFF. The CDR3 coding sequence is TGTGCCAGCAGTTTGGGAGGGGGATGGACCGGGGAGCTGTTTTTT.

This chain connects TRBV9 to TRBJ2-7; TRBD2 aligns across 11 bases. This CDR3 comprises 13 residues. CDR1 is SGDLS and CDR2 is YYNGEE in the germline V gene. The trim removed 7 bases at V and 6 bases at J, leaving 6 bases unmatched. The CDR3 DNA reads as TGTGCCAGCTCTAGCGGGGGGACCTCCGAGCAGTACTTC. Encoded protein: CASSSGGTSEQYF.

This clonotype was counted between two and nine times. V usage is TRBV5-4 and J usage is TRBJ2-5; D remains unclear. Germline lookup yields CDR1 SGHNT and CDR2 YYREEE (reference sequence). The CDR3 extends over 14 amino acids. The ends were cut back, 0 bases at V and 5 bases at J, with 11 bases in the middle. CDR3 sequence: CASSLAQMLETQYF. CDR3 sequence (DNA): TGTGCCAGCAGCTTGGCCCAGATGTTGGAGACCCAGTACTTC.

This clonotype has more than one count but fewer than ten. V gene TRBV7-8 combines with J gene TRBJ2-3; a possible D gene is TRBD1 (6 bases). The V end was cut by 2 bases, the J end by 1 base, with 10 bases between. The CDR3 extends over 15 amino acids. CDR1 SGHVS and CDR2 FQNEAQ come from the germline V gene. CDR3 sequence (DNA): TGTGCCAGCAGCTTATACAGGGCGGGCACAGATACGCAGTATTTT. The encoded protein is CASSLYRAGTDTQYF.

Remarks on this clonotype: Being one base from a much bigger clone, this may be a read error. The J gene is TRBJ1-2, the V gene TRBV5-1; a weak D match, TRBD1 (5 bases). From germline, CDR1 is SGHRS and CDR2 YFSETQ. The CDR3 is made up of 11 amino acids. Trimming left V 4 bases short and J 11 bases short, with 12 bases between. The CDR3 DNA reads TGCGCCAGCAGCCGGGACGGTTGGTACACCTTC. Protein: CASSRDGWYTF.

The rearrangement joins TRBV21-1 to TRBJ2-5; the tabulated D call, TRBD1, remains unverified against the DNA. TRBV21-1 is tagged as a pseudogene. This CDR3 contains 16 residues. The CDR3 sequence: CASSSGTQILQETQYF. In nucleotides, the CDR3 is TGTGCCAGCAGCTCAGGGACCCAAATACTTCAAGAGACCCAGTACTTC.

J is TRBJ2-7 and V is TRBV9; 8 bases agree with TRBD1. The V segment lost 0 bases and the J segment 2 bases; nucleotides outside the gene matches: 7. The CDR3 is 16 amino acids. Germline values: CDR1 SGDLS, CDR2 YYNGEE. The DNA for the CDR3 is TGTGCCAGCAGCGTAGACCCAGGGGGCTCCCCCTACGAGCAGTACTTC. It encodes CASSVDPGGSPYEQYF.

The chain is built from TRBV15 and TRBJ2-3, with a weak D call TRBD2 (6 bases). Deletions cut 0 bases from V and 6 bases from J, with 13 bases between. Per germline, CDR1 LNHNV and CDR2 YYDKDF (reference sequence). CDR3 size: 15 residues. The CDR3 nucleotides are TGTGCCACCAGCAGAGATTCTATCGGAGGGGATACGCAGTATTTT. Protein product: CATSRDSIGGDTQYF.

The table lists this clonotype with a few counts. The V and J genes are TRBV15 and TRBJ2-5, with D possibly being TRBD1 (6 bases). Germline CDR1 reads LNHNV; CDR2 reads YYDKDF (reference sequence). The CDR3 consists of 14 residues. Deletions cut 0 bases from V and 4 bases from J, with 9 bases between. Here the CDR3 reads CATSRDRQAETQYF. DNA of the CDR3: TGTGCCACCAGCAGAGATAGACAGGCAGAGACCCAGTACTTC.

This clonotype was found many times. The gene calls are TRBV11-2 and TRBJ1-2; 10 bases map to TRBD1. The CDR3 is 14 amino acids. V shed 4 bases, J shed 4 bases, and the junction held 3 bases outside the gene matches. The V gene's germline CDR1 is SGHAT and CDR2 FQNNGV. CDR3 residues: CASSSDRGGYGYTF. The CDR3 DNA reads TGTGCCAGCAGCTCGGACAGGGGGGGCTATGGCTACACCTTC.

This CDR3 is CSARGDRLLAVRQETQYF. DNA of the CDR3: TGCAGTGCTAGGGGCGACCGTCTGCTAGCCGTGAGGCAAGAGACCCAGTACTTC. This chain links TRBV20-1 with TRBJ2-5, with D perhaps TRBD2 (5 bases). This CDR3 is 18 amino acids long. From germline, CDR1 is DFQATT and CDR2 SNEGSKA (reference sequence). V shed 3 bases and J shed 2 bases, with 25 bases lying between them.

This clonotype came up many times. The gene calls are TRBV4-2 and TRBJ2-3; no reliable D call. The CDR3 is 13 amino acids. CDR1 and CDR2 from the germline V gene are LGHNA and YNFKEQ. With 4 bases removed from V and 0 bases from J, the gap between germline ends came to 5 bases. This CDR3 reads CASSLTSTDTQYF. CDR3 bases: TGTGCCAGCAGCCTCACTAGCACAGATACGCAGTATTTT.

The chain joins TRBV6-2 or TRBV6-3 to TRBJ2-7; D is unresolved. The CDR3 extends over 14 amino acids. V was trimmed by 6 bases and J by 3 bases, leaving 15 bases between them. CDR1 and CDR2 from the germline V gene are MNHEY and SVGEGT. CDR3: CASSLEAGFYEQYF. For the CDR3, the DNA is TGTGCCAGCAGCCTCGAGGCAGGATTCTACGAGCAGTACTTC.

This clonotype was found a few times. The chain uses TRBV4-3 and TRBJ2-4; 8 bases line up with TRBD1. Per germline, CDR1 LGHNA and CDR2 YSLEER. The CDR3 extends over 15 amino acids. The J segment lost 6 bases and the V segment lost 0 bases, leaving 4 bases of the junction unmatched. In nucleotides, the CDR3 is TGCGCCAGCAGCCAAGAAAAGGGACAGGCAAACATTCAGTACTTC. The encoded protein is CASSQEKGQANIQYF.

The V call is TRBV10-3, the J call TRBJ1-5, with D possibly TRBD1 on 6 matching bases. V gave up 4 bases and J gave up 1 base, with 14 bases separating them. The CDR3 has 16 residues. Germline V gene lookup returns CDR1 ENHRY and CDR2 SYGVKD. Here the CDR3 reads CAISASGELSNQPQHF. The CDR3 DNA reads as TGTGCCATCAGTGCGTCAGGGGAGTTAAGCAATCAGCCCCAGCATTTT.

The genes are TRBV5-1 and TRBJ1-1; no clear D. Germline-derived CDR1 and CDR2 are SGHRS and YFSETQ. V was pared by 0 bases and J by 1 base, with 7 bases between. The CDR3 totals 14 residues. Here the CDR3 DNA reads TGCGCCAGCAGCTTGGTGGTGGGGAACACTGAAGCTTTCTTT. Encoded protein: CASSLVVGNTEAFF.

This rearrangement joins TRBV12-3 or TRBV12-4 to TRBJ2-5; D may be TRBD1 or TRBD2 (5 bases each). Trimming pared 5 bases from V and 0 bases from J, leaving 13 bases between. This CDR3 is 15 amino acids long. This CDR3 reads CASSPTGPNQETQYF. As DNA, the CDR3 is TGTGCCAGCAGTCCAACGGGACCTAACCAAGAGACCCAGTACTTC.

V usage is TRBV4-1 and J usage is TRBJ2-1; D is possibly TRBD2 (6 bases). Trimming took 0 bases from V and 6 from J, leaving 24 bases between them. The germline CDR1 and CDR2 sequences are MGHRA and YSYEKL. The CDR3 covers 19 residues. The DNA of the CDR3 is TGCGCCAGCAGCCAAGATATAGTGGGTGGTGCGGGGCCGGGCAATGAGCAGTTCTTC. Translated: CASSQDIVGGAGPGNEQFF.

The gene calls are TRBV29-1 and TRBJ2-5; 9 positions agree with TRBD1. The end of the DNA fits TRBJ2-7 better, so the J call may be wrong. The germline V gene encodes CDR1 SQVTM and CDR2 ANQGSEA. This CDR3 is 14 amino acids long. The CDR3 DNA sequence: TGCAGCGTTGGAGTACAGGGGGCGTCGTACGAGCAGTACTTC. This sequence encodes CSVGVQGASYEQYF.

The V and J genes are TRBV4-1 and TRBJ2-2; a possible D gene is TRBD2 (6 bases). Trimming pared 0 bases from V and 4 bases from J, leaving 12 bases between. CDR3 length: 16 amino acids. CDR1 is MGHRA and CDR2 is YSYEKL in the germline V gene. The CDR3 nucleotides are TGCGCCAGCAGCCAAGATATAGGAGGGAGCACCGGGGAGCTGTTTTTT. It yields the protein CASSQDIGGSTGELFF.

This sequence joins TRBV14 and TRBJ2-1; TRBD2 aligns across 11 bases. CDR3 length: 18 amino acids. The germline V gene encodes CDR1 SGHDN and CDR2 FVKESK. V dropped 7 bases and J dropped 8; count of bases not matched to a gene: 19. The CDR3 bases are TGTGCCAGCACGTTTCTCGGGGGGCTACTAGCGGGGGAGGATGAGCAGTTCTTC. Protein product: CASTFLGGLLAGEDEQFF.

This clonotype has a count of ten or more. Compared with germline, one end of the junction differs, possibly owing to a read error. The V and J genes are TRBV5-1 and TRBJ2-4; no firm D call. The closer fit of TRBJ2-7 to the DNA end suggests the J call may be wrong. This CDR3 has 13 amino acids. CDR1 SGHRS and CDR2 YFSETQ come from the germline V gene. Here the CDR3 DNA reads TGTGCCAGCAGCTTAGCCGGGTACTACGAGCAGTACTTC. As protein: CASSLAGYYEQYF.

This chain links TRBV12-3 or TRBV12-4 with TRBJ2-1; 7 bases match TRBD2. Trimming took 6 bases from V and 0 from J; bases not matched to a gene: 11. The CDR3 runs to 17 residues. CDR3 sequence reads: CASSSNRTGGSYNEQFF. The CDR3 bases are TGTGCCAGCAGCTCGAACAGGACGGGGGGCTCCTACAATGAGCAGTTCTTC.

V usage is TRBV7-2 and J usage is TRBJ1-6, with TRBD1 matching 7 bases. The germline gives CDR1 SGHTA, CDR2 FQGNSA. CDR3 size: 16 residues. J was trimmed by 8 bases and V by 2 bases; bases with no gene match: 9. The DNA for the CDR3 is TGTGCCAGCAGCTTATCAACGAGGGGGCTTGATTCACCCCTCCACTTT. It codes for CASSLSTRGLDSPLHF. Together with reference TRBV7-2 and TRBJ1-6, the CDR3 gives the full variable domain: GAGVSQSPSNKVTEKGKDVELRCDPISGHTALYWYRQSLGQGLEFLIYFQGNSAPDKSGLPSDRFSAERTGGSVSTLTIQRTQQEDSAVYLCASSLSTRGLDSPLHFGNGTRLTVT.